This T cell receptor (beta chain) derives from a study of blood T cell repertoires in COVID-19. This clone was seen only once. Clones were sequenced by immunoSEQ multiplex PCR, and TCRdb holds only the in-frame ones, with some missing. The sample consists of around 140,000 clones, roughly 88% of them appearing once. The receptor was derived from a man aged 55 to 70 with active or convalescent COVID-19. The material sequenced was peripheral blood.

CDR3 in amino acids: CASSPWGGTVYNEQFF. The CDR3 region has the DNA TGTGCCAGCAGCCCATGGGGGGGGACGGTATACAATGAGCAGTTCTTC. The V gene is TRBV9, the J gene TRBJ2-1; 7 positions match TRBD2. The trim removed 4 bases at V and 4 bases at J, leaving 11 bases unmatched. CDR3 length: 16 residues. Germline CDR1 and CDR2: SGDLS and YYNGEE.